The sequence of this TCR beta chain was determined in a study of blood T cell repertoires in COVID-19. Whole-study context: Italy, Spain and the United States were the sources of the convalescent and acute COVID-19 samples. PBMCs, B-cell-depleted T cells, or T cells were the source of the cDNA or gDNA that made up the material.

Source study methods: For nucleated cells, counts were estimated from reference gene primer amplification. Measured with immunoSEQ multiplex PCR; TCRdb has only the in-frame clones, and not every one. D and trimming come from the DNA, and the V and J calls and clone size come from that table. The data show roughly 53,000 clones, roughly 83% seen once. The CDR3 sequence is 12 residues long. Germline assignment: CDR1 MDHEN and CDR2 SYDVKM. V dropped 8 bases and J dropped 5; count of bases not matched to a gene: 5. The material sequenced was peripheral blood. The source is a man aged 65-85 years with active COVID-19. The chain joins TRBV28 to TRBJ2-5; 7 positions agree with TRBD2. The CDR3 region is CASGAGKETQYF. CDR3 bases: TGTGCCAGCGGAGCGGGGAAGGAGACCCAGTACTTC.